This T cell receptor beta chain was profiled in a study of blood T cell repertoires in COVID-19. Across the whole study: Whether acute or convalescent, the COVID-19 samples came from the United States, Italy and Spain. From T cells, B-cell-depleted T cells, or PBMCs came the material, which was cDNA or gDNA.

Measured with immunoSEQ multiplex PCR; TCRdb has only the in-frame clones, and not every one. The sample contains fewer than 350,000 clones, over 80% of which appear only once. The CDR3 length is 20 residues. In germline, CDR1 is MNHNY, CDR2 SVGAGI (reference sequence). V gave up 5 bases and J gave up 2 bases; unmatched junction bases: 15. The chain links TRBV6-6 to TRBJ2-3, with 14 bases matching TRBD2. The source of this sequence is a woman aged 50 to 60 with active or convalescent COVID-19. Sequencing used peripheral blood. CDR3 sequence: CASSPSSKGLAGGLTDTQYF. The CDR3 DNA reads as TGTGCCAGCAGTCCCTCATCTAAAGGACTAGCGGGAGGCCTCACAGATACGCAGTATTTT.